This entry concerns a single TCR beta chain. The sample is drawn from a study of blood T cell repertoires in COVID-19. For the study at large: T cells, B-cell-depleted T cells, or PBMCs supplied cDNA or gDNA.

The CDR3 is 14 residues long. V lost 3 bases and J 2 bases, leaving 10 bases between the germline ends. Germline V gene lookup returns CDR1 SEHNR and CDR2 FQNEAQ (reference sequence). Under the authors' procedure: Reference gene primer amplification in the assay estimated nucleated cell counts. Assay: immunoSEQ multiplex PCR; the TCRdb copy retains only in-frame clones and omits some. V and J calls and clone size follow that table, whereas D and trimming were derived from the DNA. The sample holds about 50,000 clones, 85% to 90% seen once. The chain recombines TRBV7-9 with TRBJ1-2; no reliable D call. The sequenced sample consisted of peripheral blood. The clonotype originates from a woman in her fifties or sixties with acute or convalescent COVID-19. The CDR3 protein is CASSLGLSNYGYTF. CDR3 coding DNA: TGTGCCAGCAGCTTGGGCCTTTCAAACTATGGCTACACCTTC.